The present T cell receptor beta chain was sequenced within a study of identical twins (dated by TCRdb to the mid-2010s). Notes on the research overall: To test whether fetal clonotypes persist, the study used deep sequencing on TCR alpha and beta repertoires from monozygotic twins, unrelated adults of various ages, and cord blood. Replicate twin experiments were performed at different times using different library preparation protocols to rule out contamination. Overall results and qualifications from the work: In monozygotic twins, out-of-frame TCR alpha sharing was systematically underestimated by recombination models, although the models agreed with sharing between unrelated individuals. In beta out-of-frame sequences, excess twin sharing was weaker, because having fewer shared sequences lowered the signal-to-noise ratio. Fewer insertions were carried by abundant cord blood beta clonotypes; a weaker similar trend was observed in young adult naive repertoires, while no such trend was observed in memory repertoires. Invariant T cells such as MAIT and iNKT could partly confound zero-insertion analyses, although diverse VJ usage argued against such confounding for most clonotypes. Compared with coincidental sharing between unrelated individuals, an excess of low generation-probability sequences was observed among out-of-frame TCR alpha sequences shared between twins. Because the same donors could not be followed over many years, conclusions were based on cross-sectional statistical analysis.

Relative to germline, V is 8 bases shorter and J is 4 bases shorter, with 20 bases between their ends. The CDR3 runs 15 residues from the cysteine to the phenylalanine. The kept DNA is CDR3 alone, 45 bases in frame from the first base. Per the germline V gene, SNHLY is the CDR1 and FYNNEI is the CDR2. The library was obtained by 5' RACE. Sequencing instrument: Illumina HiSeq 2000. Template switching introduced a universal primer binding site; the final cDNA contained a unique molecular identifier, enabling accurate counting of TCR cDNA molecules. Specific primers in the conserved constant-segment region were used to synthesize first-strand cDNA for the TCR alpha and beta chains. To control for contamination, every cDNA library carried two barcodes: a SMART-Mk sample barcode plus Illumina barcodes. Two successive PCR steps introduced TruSeq adapter sequences along with Illumina sample barcodes. The Illumina HiSeq platform was used with custom primers to sequence TCR alpha and beta cDNA libraries. As for the original processing: Unique molecular identifiers were extracted from raw reads with MiGEC, and CDR3 positions were determined with MiXCR. Recombination models were inferred per individual with the repgenHMM and IGoR tools using an EM algorithm. The analysis of shared clonotypes was done with the tcR package in R, with sharing normalized by the product of cloneset sizes. To study raw recombination free of thymic and clonal selection effects, out-of-frame nonproductive sequences were analyzed. TCRdb reworked the public reads: Q25 trimming with fastp, MiXCR clone assembly, productive beta chains retained. Duplicate CDR3 protein sequences are folded into a single record with the most common DNA and genes. TCRdb's processing, not the study's, gives the V and J calls here. For this sample there are around 480,000 distinct CDR3 sequences; 13% to 15% appear just once. The ten largest clones take up 0.5% to 0.65% of the sample.

Only healthy Caucasian donors were included. The twin cohort consisted of three pairs of female monozygotic twins, all aged about 18 to 30 years. CD4+ and CD8+ T cell populations were isolated with positive isolation kits from Invitrogen. A remark on this clonotype: Its antigen target is currently unknown. One base away there is no much larger clone; base qualities are not given.

The same sample was also studied in work on yellow fever vaccine responses in identical twins. As noted in the second study: The authors reported that the T cell response to vaccination in identical twins appeared partly convergent and partly personalized. In identical twins, the study followed T cell clones that responded to the vaccine with precision.

Input material: CD4+ T cells sorted from blood. The sequence links TRBV2 to TRBJ2-5; the best D guess is TRBD1, with 5 bases matching. This clonotype originated in a woman aged 18-30 years in good health. The DNA sequence is given as TGTGCCAGCCCAGTGATAAGAGATCAGGGAGAGACCCAGTACTTC. This gives the protein CASPVIRDQGETQYF.